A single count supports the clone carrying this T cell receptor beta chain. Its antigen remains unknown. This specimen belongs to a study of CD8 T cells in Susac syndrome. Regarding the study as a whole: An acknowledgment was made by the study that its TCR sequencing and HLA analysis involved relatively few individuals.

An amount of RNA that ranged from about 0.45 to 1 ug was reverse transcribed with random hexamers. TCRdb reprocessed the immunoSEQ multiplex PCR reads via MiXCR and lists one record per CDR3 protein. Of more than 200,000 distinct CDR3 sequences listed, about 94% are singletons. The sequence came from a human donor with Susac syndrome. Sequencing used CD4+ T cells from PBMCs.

The CDR3 nucleotides read TGTGCCAGCAGTCGGACAGTACTCCAAGAGACCCAGTACTTC. It codes for CASSRTVLQETQYF. This chain uses TRBV27 with TRBJ2-5; D might be TRBD1 (6 bases). Germline V gene lookup returns CDR1 MNHEY and CDR2 SMNVEV (reference sequence). V was clipped by 5 bases and J by 1 base, with 11 bases between them. The length of the CDR3 is 14 residues.